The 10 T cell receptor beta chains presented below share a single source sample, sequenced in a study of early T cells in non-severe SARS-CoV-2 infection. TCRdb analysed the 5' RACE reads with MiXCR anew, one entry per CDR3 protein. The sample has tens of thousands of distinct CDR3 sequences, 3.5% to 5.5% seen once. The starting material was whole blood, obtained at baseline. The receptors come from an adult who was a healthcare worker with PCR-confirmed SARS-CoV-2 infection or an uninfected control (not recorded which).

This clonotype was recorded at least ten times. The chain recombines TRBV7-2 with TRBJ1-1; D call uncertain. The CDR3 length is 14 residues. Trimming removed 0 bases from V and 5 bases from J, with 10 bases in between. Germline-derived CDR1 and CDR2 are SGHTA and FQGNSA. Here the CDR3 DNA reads TGTGCCAGCAGCTTAGCGGGGTCCAGGACTGAAGCTTTCTTT. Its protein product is CASSLAGSRTEAFF.

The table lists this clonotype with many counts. Here the CDR3 DNA reads TGCAGTGCTAGTTGGGACACGGTTTTGGCCCAGTACTTC. Amino acids: CSASWDTVLAQYF. This chain joins TRBV20-1 and TRBJ2-5, with TRBD1 as a possible D gene (6 bases). The CDR3 totals 13 residues. Trimming removed 3 bases from V and 9 bases from J, with 17 bases in between. CDR1 is DFQATT, CDR2 SNEGSKA, per germline (reference sequence).

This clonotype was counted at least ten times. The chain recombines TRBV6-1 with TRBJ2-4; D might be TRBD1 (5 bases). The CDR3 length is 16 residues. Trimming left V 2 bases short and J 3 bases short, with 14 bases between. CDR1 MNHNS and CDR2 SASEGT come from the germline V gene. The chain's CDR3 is CASSELAGLDKNIQYF. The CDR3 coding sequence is TGTGCCAGCAGTGAATTAGCAGGGTTGGACAAAAACATTCAGTACTTC.

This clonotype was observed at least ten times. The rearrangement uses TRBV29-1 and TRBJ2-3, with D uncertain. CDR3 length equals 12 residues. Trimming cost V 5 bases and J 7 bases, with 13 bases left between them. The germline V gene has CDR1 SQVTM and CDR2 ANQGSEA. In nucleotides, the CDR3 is TGCAGCGTTTCCGATTCCGGGCATACGCAGTATTTT. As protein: CSVSDSGHTQYF.

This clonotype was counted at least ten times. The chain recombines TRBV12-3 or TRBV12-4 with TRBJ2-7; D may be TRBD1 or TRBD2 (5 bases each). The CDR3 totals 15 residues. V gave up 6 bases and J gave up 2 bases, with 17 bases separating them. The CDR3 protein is CASSAYRDVTYEQYF. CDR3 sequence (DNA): TGTGCCAGCAGCGCCTACCGGGACGTTACCTACGAGCAGTACTTC.

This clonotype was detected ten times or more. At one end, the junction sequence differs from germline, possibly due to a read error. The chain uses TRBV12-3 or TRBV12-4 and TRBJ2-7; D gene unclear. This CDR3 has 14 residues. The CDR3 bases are TGTGCCAGTAGTTACGGACGGACCTCCTACGAGCAGTACTTC. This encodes CASSYGRTSYEQYF.

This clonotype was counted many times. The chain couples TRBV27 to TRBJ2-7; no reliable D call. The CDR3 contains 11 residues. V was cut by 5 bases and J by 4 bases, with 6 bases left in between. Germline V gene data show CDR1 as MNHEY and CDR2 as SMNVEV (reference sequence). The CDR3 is CASSIGYEQYF. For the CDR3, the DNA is TGTGCCAGCAGTATAGGGTACGAGCAGTACTTC.

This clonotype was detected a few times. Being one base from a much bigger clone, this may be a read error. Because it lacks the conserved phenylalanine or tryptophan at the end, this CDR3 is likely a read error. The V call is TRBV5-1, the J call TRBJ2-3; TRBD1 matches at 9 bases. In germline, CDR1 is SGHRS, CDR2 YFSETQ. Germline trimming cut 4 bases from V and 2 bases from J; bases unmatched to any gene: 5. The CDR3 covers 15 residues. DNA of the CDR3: TGCGCCAGCAGCCGGGGACAGGGAACCACAGATACGCAGTATTCT. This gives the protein CASSRGQGTTDTQYS.

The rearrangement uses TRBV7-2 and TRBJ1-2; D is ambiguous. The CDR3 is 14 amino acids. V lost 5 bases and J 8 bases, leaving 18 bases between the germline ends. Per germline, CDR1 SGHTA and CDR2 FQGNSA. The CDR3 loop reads CASSPAEGLYGYTF. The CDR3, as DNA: TGTGCCAGCAGCCCGGCGGAAGGGTTGTACGGCTACACCTTC.

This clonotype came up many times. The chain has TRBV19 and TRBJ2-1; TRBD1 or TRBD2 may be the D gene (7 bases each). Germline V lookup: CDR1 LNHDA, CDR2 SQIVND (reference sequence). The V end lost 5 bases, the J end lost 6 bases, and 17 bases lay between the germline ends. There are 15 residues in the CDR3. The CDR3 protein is CASSGGGTDSNEQFF. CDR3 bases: TGTGCCAGTAGTGGGGGGGGGACAGACTCCAATGAGCAGTTCTTC. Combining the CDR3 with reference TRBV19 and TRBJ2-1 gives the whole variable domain DGGITQSPKYLFRKEGQNVTLSCEQNLNHDAMYWYRQDPGQGLRLIYYSQIVNDFQKGDIAEGYSVSREKKESFPLTVTSAQKNPTAFYLCASSGGGTDSNEQFFGPGTRLTVL.